This T cell receptor (beta chain) derives from a study of a mutant IDH1 vaccine in newly diagnosed glioma. Overall study context: Earlier care involved radiotherapy, temozolomide, or both, and the majority received both. V12 fell at week 35 and V13, the study end, at week 47.

Findings and limits, study-wide: There seemed to be no relation between pseudoprogression and changes in top peripheral T cell clonotypes.

Sequenced by immunoSEQ multiplex PCR; TCRdb stores in-frame clones only, minus some. The table shows 34,000 or so clones, with 70% to 85% occurring only once. V gave up 2 bases and J gave up 2 bases, with 0 bases separating them. This CDR3 has 11 amino acids. Germline V CDR1 and CDR2: SGHNT, YYREEE (reference sequence). As for time point: week 35, safety follow-up. All doses held 300 ug of mutant IDH1 20-mer peptide, with topical imiquimod. Newly diagnosed WHO grade 3 or 4 IDH1-mutant, ATRX-lost astrocytomas were identified in the donors. This clone has only one observation. The antigen remains unidentified.

The gene calls are TRBV5-4 and TRBJ2-3; unclear D gene. This clonotype originated in a man younger than 40 with glioma. The sequences come from PBMCs, collected from a glioma patient whose treatment included an IDH1 peptide vaccine. The CDR3 DNA follows: TGTGCCAGCAGCTTCACAGATACGCAGTATTTT. As protein: CASSFTDTQYF.